This T cell receptor beta chain originates from a study of cytomegalovirus exposure and HLA in healthy donors. For the study at large: About 80 million unique TCRs, all from HLA-typed donors, were included in an early release of the data. Study-level points and caveats: A later analysis linked a missense DCLRE1C variant to TCR beta V- and J-gene trimming.

For this clone: Its antigen remains unidentified. The junction and the germline gene differ at one end; a read error may be behind it.

The PCR was carried out with 60 Vbeta primers and 13 Jbeta primers. Method: immunoSEQ multiplex PCR; TCRdb's copy keeps in-frame clones and lacks some. The sample has 75,000 to 100,000 clones; roughly 76% are singletons. The clonotype comes from a woman aged 55-69 years in good health and CMV-seropositive. Sequenced input: PBMCs.

Written as DNA, the CDR3 is TGTTCCAGCCTAGGGGGATCCGGAAACACCATATATTTT. It codes for CSSLGGSGNTIYF. This sequence joins TRBV7-9 and TRBJ1-3; tentatively, D is TRBD1 (6 bases). CDR1 and CDR2 (germline): SEHNR, FQNEAQ (reference sequence). The CDR3 is 13 residues long.